This passage covers 4 T cell receptor beta chains from one sample sequenced in a study of blood T cells in healthy people across ages. The second PCR ran about 6 to 11 cycles with a sample-barcoded 5' primer and J-beta primers. TCRdb re-derived calls from the 5' RACE reads in MiXCR, one entry per CDR3 protein. The sample lists hundreds of thousands of distinct CDR3 sequences, 25% to 35% occurring once. Sequenced input: blood. The receptors were gathered from a woman of 80 years or more in good health.

In its sample, this clonotype was seen a few times. This may stem from a read error, because a much larger clone lies one nucleotide away. J is TRBJ2-5 and V is TRBV20-1; D might be TRBD1 or TRBD2, each matching 5 bases. The end of the DNA aligns better with TRBJ2-7, so the J call may be wrong. From germline, CDR1 is DFQATT and CDR2 SNEGSKA (reference sequence). This CDR3 has 13 residues. DNA of the CDR3: TGCAGTGCCAAGAGGGCAGGGAGACTCGAGCAGTACTTC. Amino acid sequence: CSAKRAGRLEQYF.

The chain combines TRBV5-1 with TRBJ2-6; 7 nucleotides line up with TRBD1. The ends lost 10 bases at V and 2 bases at J; junction bases unmatched: 9. The CDR3 is 15 amino acids. The germline V gene has CDR1 SGHRS and CDR2 YFSETQ. CDR3 nucleotide sequence: TGCGCCGGCGGCCAAACAGGGGCTGGGGCCAACGTCCTGACTTTC. Its protein is CAGGQTGAGANVLTF.

Details on this clonotype: It may be a read error: a sequence one base away is much more abundant. The rearrangement joins TRBV20-1 to TRBJ2-1; D might be TRBD1 (6 bases). Per germline, CDR1 DFQATT and CDR2 SNEGSKA (reference sequence). The CDR3 extends over 12 amino acids. The CDR3 sequence is CSARQGLNVQFF. The DNA of the CDR3 is TGCAGTGCTAGACAGGGGTTAAATGTGCAGTTCTTC.

The V call is TRBV27, the J call TRBJ2-5, with D perhaps given as TRBD1 or TRBD2 (6 bases each). Germline-derived CDR1 and CDR2 are MNHEY and SMNVEV (reference sequence). V dropped 6 bases and J dropped 1 base, with 15 bases sitting between them. The CDR3 runs to 15 residues. This CDR3 reads CASSLGGSTQETQYF. Written as DNA, the CDR3 is TGTGCCAGCAGCTTAGGGGGGTCGACCCAAGAGACCCAGTACTTC.